This T cell receptor (beta chain) was obtained from a study of shared clonotypes between healthy human individuals. Deletions cut 6 bases from V and 1 base from J, with 9 bases between. CDR1 and CDR2 (germline): ENHRY, SYGVKD. This CDR3 region has 14 residues. Method: immunoSEQ multiplex PCR; TCRdb's copy keeps in-frame clones and lacks some. The top ten hold about 0.41% of the sample, which has a few million clones, around 90% seen once. Those who donated, Caucasian adults without exception, all lived in Nashville, Tennessee. Turning to this clone: The same CDR3 can be traced to other DNA sequences in this sample.

The sample taken for sequencing was naive CD4+ T cells from PBMCs. Subset of the sample: CD45RA+ positively selected. The chain couples TRBV10-3 to TRBJ2-2; D remains unclear. The clonotype was recovered from a man aged 18 to 35 in good health. Some clones in this sample may be carry-over from other donors' samples. The CDR3 is CAIRGTENTGELFF. The CDR3 region has the DNA TGTGCCATCAGAGGCACTGAGAACACCGGGGAGCTGTTTTTT.